The subject of this entry is one T cell receptor (beta chain). Its matching antigen is unknown. The data originate from a study of Graves' ophthalmopathy and Graves' hyperthyroidism. Study conclusions and caveats: Ophthalmopathy was separated from stable hyperthyroidism by a 13-signature model with 87.88% sensitivity and around 84% specificity.

Other autoimmune diseases, uncontrolled infections, pregnancy or lactation excluded patients from enrollment. Diagnosis was based on clinical symptoms, serum thyroxine, TRAb, thyroid ultrasound and orbital computed tomography. CDR3 length: 16 amino acids. Trimming took off 4 bases at V and 1 base at J, with 13 bases between the two ends. CDR1 and CDR2 from the germline V gene are LNHDA and SQIVND (reference sequence). RNA transcripts served as template for amplifying TCR beta CDR3 sequences. The workflow started with a first-round RT-PCR run with HTBI primers and then moved on to a second-round multiplex PCR. TCRdb itself ran the multiplex PCR reads through MiXCR, one entry per CDR3 protein. This sample has around 1,000,000 distinct CDR3 sequences, with about 40% found just once.

The V gene is TRBV19, the J gene TRBJ2-2, with D possibly matching TRBD1 (5 bases). The receptor comes from an adult man with Graves' hyperthyroidism. Sequenced material: peripheral blood or thyroid tissue (not recorded which). In nucleotides, the CDR3 is TGTGCCAGTAGTACAGGGCAGCGAGGGAACACCGGGGAGCTGTTTTTT. This gives the protein CASSTGQRGNTGELFF.